This entry is about one TCR beta chain. Its specificity is not known. TCRdb reanalyzed the 5' RACE reads, giving one entry per CDR3 protein sequence and no DNA. The sample holds fewer than 550,000 distinct CDR3 sequences. The sample belongs to a study of T cells expressing NK-cell markers. Study details: Eight donors were sequenced, of whom seven were HCMV-seropositive, while the remaining one was HCMV-seronegative. Study-wide findings and caveats: No clear determination of HCMV specificity was made for expanded NKG2C+ T cell clones. In several donors, dominant CD3+CD56+NKG2C+ clones formed about 1.0-8% of CD8+ cells.

This CDR3 has 14 residues. From germline, CDR1 is ENHRY and CDR2 SYGVKD. The clonotype originates from a woman aged 45-65 years in good health. Sequencing used blood T cells: a sorted CD56 or NKG2C T cell subset, CD4+ or CD8+ T cells, or bulk PBMC T cells (not recorded which). J is TRBJ2-7 and V is TRBV10-3; TCRdb returns TRBD2, unconfirmable since there is no DNA. CDR3 in amino acids: CATTSGTLFYEQYF.